The rows below give T cell receptor beta chains drawn from one sample of a study. TCRdb ran MiXCR on the RT-PCR reads and lists one entry per CDR3 protein. Altogether about 700,000 distinct CDR3 sequences are present, 13% to 15% being singletons, with the ten largest covering 3.6%. Source material: memory CD4+ T cells from blood. Receptors were obtained from a female donor in good health, serving as a healthy control. CDR3s include the opening cysteine and the closing phenylalanine or tryptophan. The D gene is left open where the match is weak. Expanded clones are given a class, and other clones once, few, many or no size at all.

abundance	v_gene	d_gene	j_gene	CDR3aa	CDR3nt
NA	TRBV10-1	TRBD2	TRBJ2-4	CASSERIAGDVAKNIQYF	TGCGCCAGCAGTGAGCGGATAGCGGGAGACGTTGCGAAAAACATTCAGTACTTC
NA	TRBV11-3	NA	TRBJ1-5	CASSSHQRANQPQHF	TGTGCCAGCAGCTCCCACCAGAGAGCCAATCAGCCCCAGCATTTT
NA	TRBV20-1	TRBD2	TRBJ2-5	CSELLAGVQETQYF	TGCAGTGAGCTTTTAGCGGGAGTCCAAGAGACCCAGTACTTC
few	TRBV6-2/TRBV6-3	NA	TRBJ1-5	CASSSRRGRSNQPQHF	TGTGCCAGCAGTAGCCGTAGAGGGCGTAGCAATCAGCCCCAGCATTTT
NA	TRBV15	TRBD1	TRBJ1-2	CATSRDSPLTGNYGYTF	TGTGCCACCAGCAGAGACTCCCCACTGACAGGGAATTATGGCTACACCTTC
few	TRBV19	TRBD2	TRBJ2-1	CASTEGGSYNEQFF	TGTGCCAGTACGGAGGGAGGGTCCTACAATGAGCAGTTCTTC
few	TRBV27	TRBD1	TRBJ1-5	CASSFTGAGAQPQHF	TGTGCCAGCAGTTTTACAGGGGCGGGGGCTCAGCCCCAGCATTTT
NA	TRBV12-3/TRBV12-4	NA	TRBJ1-5	CASRGTNQPQHF	TGTGCCAGCAGGGGAACCAATCAGCCCCAGCATTTT
few	TRBV20-1	NA	TRBJ2-7	CSGAPGSYEQYF	TGCAGCGGAGCCCCAGGGTCCTACGAGCAGTACTTC
many	TRBV7-8	TRBD2	TRBJ2-1	CASSLAGTTQDGEQFF	TGTGCCAGCAGCTTAGCCGGGACTACGCAAGATGGGGAGCAGTTCTTC
NA	TRBV20-1	NA	TRBJ2-7	CSASPGSSYEQYF	TGCAGTGCTAGCCCCGGGAGCTCCTACGAGCAGTACTTC
NA	TRBV20-1	TRBD2	TRBJ2-7	CSAGSSGSSYEQYF	TGCAGTGCTGGGTCTAGCGGGAGTTCCTACGAGCAGTACTTC
once	TRBV5-1	TRBD1	TRBJ1-4	CASSTGRQGGEKLFF	TGCGCCAGCAGCACCGGGCGACAGGGTGGGGAAAAACTGTTTTTT
NA	TRBV6-1	NA	TRBJ2-3	CASSEIISTDTQYF	TGTGCCAGCAGTGAAATCATTAGCACAGATACGCAGTATTTT
few	TRBV6-2/TRBV6-3	TRBD2	TRBJ2-1	CASGRLAGGFEQFF	TGTGCCAGCGGGAGACTAGCGGGAGGGTTTGAGCAGTTCTTC
few	TRBV7-2	NA	TRBJ1-5	CASSSIRDSNQPQHF	TGTGCCAGCAGCTCGATCCGGGATAGCAATCAGCCCCAGCATTTT
NA	TRBV18	TRBD2	TRBJ2-1	CASSWGGVFNEQFF	TGTGCCAGCTCCTGGGGAGGGGTCTTCAATGAGCAGTTCTTC
few	TRBV7-2	NA	TRBJ1-6	CASSLGQGGTPLHF	TGTGCCAGCAGCTTAGGGCAGGGCGGTACACCCCTCCACTTT
NA	TRBV20-1	TRBD2	TRBJ2-5	CSARAGLAGETQYF	TGCAGTGCTAGGGCGGGCCTAGCGGGAGAGACCCAGTACTTC
NA	TRBV27	TRBD1	TRBJ2-7	CASSSDPRTGGGEQYF	TGTGCCAGCAGTTCGGATCCTCGGACAGGGGGGGGCGAGCAGTACTTC
NA	TRBV7-3	NA	TRBJ2-7	CASSKGHLGEQYF	TGTGCCAGCAGCAAGGGACACCTGGGCGAGCAGTACTTC
many	TRBV7-2	NA	TRBJ2-1	CASSFASSSRPNYNEQFF	TGTGCCAGCAGCTTTGCTAGCTCCTCAAGGCCTAACTACAATGAGCAGTTCTTC
few	TRBV7-3	TRBD1	TRBJ1-1	CASSFGTVGAEAFF	TGTGCCAGCAGCTTTGGGACAGTTGGGGCTGAAGCTTTCTTT
NA	TRBV12-3/TRBV12-4	NA	TRBJ1-1	CASSDGRRMNTEAFF	TGTGCCAGCAGTGACGGCAGGCGTATGAACACTGAAGCTTTCTTT
NA	TRBV27	TRBD1	TRBJ2-1	CASSPGRALGTESSYNEQFF	TGTGCCAGCAGTCCCGGCAGGGCGCTCGGGACAGAAAGCTCCTACAATGAGCAGTTCTTC
many	TRBV9	NA	TRBJ2-4	CASSPKSGREVENIQYF	TGTGCCAGCAGCCCAAAATCCGGCAGGGAGGTTGAGAACATTCAGTACTTC
many	TRBV4-2	NA	TRBJ2-5	CASSPEGEGGQETQYF	TGTGCCAGCAGCCCCGAGGGCGAGGGGGGGCAAGAGACCCAGTACTTC
many	TRBV6-2/TRBV6-3	NA	TRBJ2-1	CASSYQGGQFF	TGTGCCAGCAGTTACCAGGGCGGGCAGTTCTTC
few	TRBV5-1	TRBD2	TRBJ2-3	CASRPAGGSPDTQYF	TGCGCCAGCAGACCAGCGGGAGGGAGTCCAGATACGCAGTATTTT
many	TRBV10-2	NA	TRBJ2-1	CASASQEPPSYNEQFF	TGCGCCAGCGCCAGCCAGGAACCCCCGAGCTACAATGAGCAGTTCTTC
NA	TRBV20-1	NA	TRBJ1-1	CHSQENTEAFF	TGCCACTCACAGGAGAACACTGAAGCTTTCTTT
few	TRBV9	NA	TRBJ1-2	CASSVEGAIYGYTF	TGTGCCAGCAGCGTAGAGGGTGCAATCTATGGCTACACCTTC
few	TRBV6-6	NA	TRBJ2-4	CASSPDQNIQYF	TGTGCCAGCAGCCCCGACCAAAACATTCAGTACTTC
many	TRBV6-5	TRBD2	TRBJ2-3	CASAMRGISTDTQYF	TGTGCCAGCGCGATGCGGGGGATTTCCACAGATACGCAGTATTTT
NA	TRBV19	NA	TRBJ1-2	CASSQIGGNYGYTF	TGTGCCAGTAGCCAAATAGGGGGAAACTATGGCTACACCTTC
few	TRBV28	TRBD1	TRBJ2-6	CATRTGEYSGANVLTF	TGTGCCACGAGGACAGGGGAATACTCTGGGGCCAACGTCCTGACTTTC
many	TRBV20-1	NA	TRBJ2-5	CSALTPQETQYF	TGCAGTGCTTTGACGCCCCAAGAGACCCAGTACTTC
NA	TRBV6-1	NA	TRBJ1-5	CASSEVGGLGQPQHF	TGTGCCAGCAGTGAAGTGGGGGGGCTGGGCCAGCCCCAGCATTTT
many	TRBV10-3	TRBD1	TRBJ1-2	CARGTGPNYGYTF	TGTGCCAGAGGGACAGGGCCCAACTATGGCTACACCTTC
NA	TRBV20-1	TRBD2	TRBJ2-1	CSARYKLAGRGNEQFF	TGCAGTGCTAGATATAAGCTAGCGGGAAGGGGCAATGAGCAGTTCTTC
NA	TRBV5-6	NA	TRBJ1-3	CASSLEVQSSGNTIYF	TGTGCCAGCAGCTTGGAAGTGCAGAGCTCTGGAAACACCATATATTTT
few	TRBV14	TRBD1	TRBJ1-5	CASKFPGTGLF	TGTGCCAGCAAATTTCCCGGGACAGGGCTTTTT
NA	TRBV5-5	NA	TRBJ1-1	CASSLNWVKTEAFF	TGTGCCAGCAGCCTCAATTGGGTTAAAACTGAAGCTTTCTTT
NA	TRBV28	TRBD2	TRBJ2-3	CASSTPGLAALGTQYF	TGTGCCAGCAGTACACCGGGACTAGCGGCTCTGGGTACGCAGTATTTT
few	TRBV27	NA	TRBJ2-2	CASTLEWGRAATGELFF	TGTGCCAGCACCCTGGAGTGGGGAAGGGCGGCCACCGGGGAGCTGTTTTTT
few	TRBV7-9	NA	TRBJ2-3	CASSATGFPGFGTQYF	TGTGCCAGCAGCGCCACAGGGTTCCCCGGGTTTGGTACGCAGTATTTT
few	TRBV7-8	TRBD1	TRBJ2-2	CASSLDGTGNAGELFF	TGTGCCAGCAGCTTAGATGGGACAGGGAACGCCGGGGAGCTGTTTTTT
few	TRBV5-1	TRBD1	TRBJ2-1	CASSLIGTGAPVGYNEQFF	TGCGCCAGCAGCTTGATAGGGACAGGGGCTCCGGTTGGGTACAATGAGCAGTTCTTC
NA	TRBV6-1	TRBD1	TRBJ1-5	CASSESGGAGQPQHF	TGTGCCAGCAGTGAATCAGGGGGCGCGGGGCAGCCCCAGCATTTT
NA	TRBV7-3	NA	TRBJ2-7	CASSPTMSHEQYF	TGTGCCAGCAGCCCTACTATGAGCCACGAGCAGTACTTC
few	TRBV20-1	TRBD1	TRBJ2-3	CSANKGTGAPTDTQYF	TGCAGTGCTAACAAAGGGACAGGGGCCCCCACAGATACGCAGTATTTT
few	TRBV18	NA	TRBJ1-1	CASSPYLREPVPEAFF	TGTGCCAGCTCACCTTATTTGAGGGAACCGGTCCCTGAAGCTTTCTTT
many	TRBV27	TRBD2	TRBJ2-5	CASSPIWGGQETQYF	TGTGCCAGCAGTCCCATCTGGGGGGGCCAAGAGACCCAGTACTTC
few	TRBV10-3	NA	TRBJ1-2	CAISESGGGADLYGYTF	TGTGCCATCAGTGAGTCTGGTGGGGGAGCAGACCTATATGGCTACACCTTC